Listed below are T cell receptor beta chains from one sample, sequenced in a study of metastatic and nonmetastatic thyroid tumors. TCRdb re-analyzed the PCR reads using MiXCR. The profile shows 7,800 or so clones, about a fifth of them singletons. Sequenced input: adjacent normal tissue. These receptors were taken from a female donor with papillary thyroid cancer or a benign thyroid nodule (not recorded which). Some clones in this sample may be carry-over from other donors' samples. The CDR3 runs from the conserved cysteine through the conserved F or W. Each record gives: V gene, clone size, J gene, CDR3 length, D gene, CDR3 DNA, CDR3 protein. D genes are given only for firm matches. Only part of the rows carry a size: once, few, many, or a class if the clone is expanded.

v_gene: TRBV5-1
abundance: medium-sized
j_gene: TRBJ2-7
len: 13
d_gene: -
CDR3nt: TGCGCCAGCAGCTTCGGACAGATCTACGAGCAGTACTTC
CDR3aa: CASSFGQIYEQYF

v_gene: TRBV28
abundance: many
j_gene: TRBJ1-4
len: 13
d_gene: -
CDR3nt: TGTGCCAGCACACAATCGGGGCCTGAAAAACTGTTTTTT
CDR3aa: CASTQSGPEKLFF

v_gene: TRBV10-1
abundance: few
j_gene: TRBJ2-3
len: 14
d_gene: -
CDR3nt: TGCGCCAGCAGTGTTGGGATAAGCACAGATACGCAGTATTTT
CDR3aa: CASSVGISTDTQYF

v_gene: TRBV20-1
abundance: few
j_gene: TRBJ1-6
len: 13
d_gene: -
CDR3nt: TGCAGTGCTAGAGATCTTAATAATTCACCCCTCCACTTT
CDR3aa: CSARDLNNSPLHF

v_gene: TRBV5-8
abundance: few
j_gene: TRBJ1-2
len: 14
d_gene: -
CDR3nt: TGTGCCAGCAGCTTGGGCGGGGTTCGGTATGGCTACACCTTC
CDR3aa: CASSLGGVRYGYTF

v_gene: TRBV19
abundance: many
j_gene: TRBJ2-7
len: 12
d_gene: TRBD1
CDR3nt: TGTGCCAGTAGTCCCGGACAGGGGGCGGCGTACTTC
CDR3aa: CASSPGQGAAYF

v_gene: TRBV19
abundance: many
j_gene: TRBJ2-5
len: 16
d_gene: TRBD2
CDR3nt: TGTGCCAGTAGTAGGTTCCGGGAGGTGCTACAAGAGACCCAGTACTTC
CDR3aa: CASSRFREVLQETQYF

v_gene: TRBV6-1
abundance: few
j_gene: TRBJ1-5
len: 13
d_gene: -
CDR3nt: TGTGCCAGCCGCACAGGGACGGACCAGCCCCAGCATTTT
CDR3aa: CASRTGTDQPQHF

v_gene: TRBV19
abundance: -
j_gene: TRBJ1-2
len: 15
d_gene: -
CDR3nt: TGTGCCAGTAGTATAGGAGGGGGTTTCTTCGGTGGCTACACCTTC
CDR3aa: CASSIGGGFFGGYTF

v_gene: TRBV20-1
abundance: medium-sized
j_gene: TRBJ2-5
len: 12
d_gene: -
CDR3nt: TGCAGTGCTAGTAGGGAGTCTGAGACCCAGTACTTC
CDR3aa: CSASRESETQYF